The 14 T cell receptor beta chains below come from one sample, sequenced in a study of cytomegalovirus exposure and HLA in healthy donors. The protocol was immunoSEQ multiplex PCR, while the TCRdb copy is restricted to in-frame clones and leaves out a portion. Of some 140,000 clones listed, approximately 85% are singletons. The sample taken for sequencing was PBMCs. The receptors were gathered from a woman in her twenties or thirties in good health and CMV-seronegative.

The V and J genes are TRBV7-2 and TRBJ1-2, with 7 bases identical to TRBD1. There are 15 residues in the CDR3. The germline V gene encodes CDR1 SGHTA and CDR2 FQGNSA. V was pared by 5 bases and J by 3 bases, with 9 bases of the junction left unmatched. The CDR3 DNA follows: TGTGCCAGCAGCGATATAGACAGGGCCTACTATGGCTACACCTTC. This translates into CASSDIDRAYYGYTF.

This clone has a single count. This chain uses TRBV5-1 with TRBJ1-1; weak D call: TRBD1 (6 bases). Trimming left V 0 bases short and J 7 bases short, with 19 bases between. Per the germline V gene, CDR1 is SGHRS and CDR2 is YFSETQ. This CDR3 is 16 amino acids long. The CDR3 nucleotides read TGCGCCAGCAGCTTGGCTGCGTCAGGGGTCGGTAGTGAAGCTTTCTTT. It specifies CASSLAASGVGSEAFF.

This CDR3 reads CASSYAGQKNNSPLHF. CDR3 nucleotide sequence: TGTGCCAGCAGTTATGCCGGACAGAAGAATAATTCACCCCTCCACTTT. The rearrangement links TRBV6-5 to TRBJ1-6; D is possibly TRBD1 (6 bases). CDR1 and CDR2 (germline): MNHEY, SVGAGI. The CDR3 sequence is 16 residues long. V lost 3 bases, J lost 5 bases, and 14 bases lay in between.

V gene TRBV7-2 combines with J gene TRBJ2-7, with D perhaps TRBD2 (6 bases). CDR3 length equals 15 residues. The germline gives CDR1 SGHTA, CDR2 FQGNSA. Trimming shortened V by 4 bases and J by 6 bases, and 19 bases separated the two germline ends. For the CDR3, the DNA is TGTGCCAGCAGCTCGGCCGGGACTCAGACGGGCGAGCAGTACTTC. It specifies CASSSAGTQTGEQYF.

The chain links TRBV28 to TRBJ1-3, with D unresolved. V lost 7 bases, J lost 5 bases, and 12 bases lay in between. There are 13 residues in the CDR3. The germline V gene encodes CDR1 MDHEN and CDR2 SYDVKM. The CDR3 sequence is CASIPDTRNTIYF. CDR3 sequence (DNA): TGTGCCAGCATCCCAGACACAAGAAACACCATATATTTT.

The CDR3 is CASSPGTNNEQFF. The CDR3 DNA is TGTGCTAGCTCCCCAGGGACAAACAATGAGCAGTTCTTC. This chain joins TRBV7-7 and TRBJ2-1; D is perhaps TRBD1 (6 bases). CDR1 and CDR2 from the germline V gene are SSHAT and FNYEAQ (reference sequence). This CDR3 has 13 amino acids.

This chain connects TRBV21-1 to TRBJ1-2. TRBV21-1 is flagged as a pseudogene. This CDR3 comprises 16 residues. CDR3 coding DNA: TGTGCCAGCAGCAAAGTGAAGAGAAACCGTAACTATGGCTACACCTTC. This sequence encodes CASSKVKRNRNYGYTF.

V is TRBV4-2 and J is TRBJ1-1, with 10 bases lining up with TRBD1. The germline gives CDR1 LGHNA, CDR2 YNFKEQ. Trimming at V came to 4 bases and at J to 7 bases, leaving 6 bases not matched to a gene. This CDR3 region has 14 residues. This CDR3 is CASSPGQGELEAFF. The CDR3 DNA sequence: TGTGCCAGCAGCCCAGGACAGGGGGAACTTGAAGCTTTCTTT.

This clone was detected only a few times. The CDR3 reads CAIRQELNTGELFF. Here the CDR3 DNA reads TGTGCCATCAGGCAGGAACTCAACACCGGGGAGCTGTTTTTT. The chain uses TRBV10-3 and TRBJ2-2; D unresolved. Germline CDR1 reads ENHRY; CDR2 reads SYGVKD. This CDR3 is built from 14 residues. V lost 6 bases to trimming and J lost 2 bases, with 10 bases between them.

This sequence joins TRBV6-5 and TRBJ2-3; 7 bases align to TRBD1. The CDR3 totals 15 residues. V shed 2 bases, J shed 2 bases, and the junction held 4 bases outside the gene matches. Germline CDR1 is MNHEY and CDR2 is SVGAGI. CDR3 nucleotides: TGTGCCAGCAGTTACGGAGGACAGGACACAGATACGCAGTATTTT. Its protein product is CASSYGGQDTDTQYF.

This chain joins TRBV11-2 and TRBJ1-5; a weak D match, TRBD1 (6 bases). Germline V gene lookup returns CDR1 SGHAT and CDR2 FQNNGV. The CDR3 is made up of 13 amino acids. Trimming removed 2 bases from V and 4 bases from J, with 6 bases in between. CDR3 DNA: TGTGCCAGCAGCTTACAGGGGAATCAGCCCCAGCATTTT. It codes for CASSLQGNQPQHF.

CDR3 bases: TGCGCCAGCAGACCCTCGGAGCGTAACAATGAGCAGTTCTTC. Its protein is CASRPSERNNEQFF. The rearrangement uses TRBV5-1 and TRBJ2-1; D uncertain. Germline-derived CDR1 and CDR2 are SGHRS and YFSETQ. V lost 5 bases and J 5 bases, leaving 14 bases between the germline ends. The CDR3 runs 14 residues.

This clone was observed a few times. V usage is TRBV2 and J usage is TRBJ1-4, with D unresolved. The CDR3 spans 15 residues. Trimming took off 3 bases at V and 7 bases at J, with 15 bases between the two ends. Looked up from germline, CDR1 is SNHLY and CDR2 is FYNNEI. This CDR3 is CASSDDIRSGEKLFF. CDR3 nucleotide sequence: TGTGCCAGCAGTGACGATATCCGTTCGGGTGAAAAACTGTTTTTT. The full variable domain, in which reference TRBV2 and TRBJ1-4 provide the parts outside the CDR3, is EPEVTQTPSHQVTQMGQEVILRCVPISNHLYFYWYRQILGQKVEFLVSFYNNEISEKSEIFDDQFSVERPDGSNFTLKIRSTKLEDSAMYFCASSDDIRSGEKLFFGSGTQLSVL.

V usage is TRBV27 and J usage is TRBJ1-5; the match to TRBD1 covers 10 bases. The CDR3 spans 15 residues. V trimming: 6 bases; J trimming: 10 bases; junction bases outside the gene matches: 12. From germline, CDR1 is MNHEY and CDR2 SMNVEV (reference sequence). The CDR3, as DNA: TGTGCCAGCAGCCACGCCGGGACAGGGGATTCACCCCAGCATTTT. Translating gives CASSHAGTGDSPQHF.